This entry lists 22 T cell receptor beta chains sequenced from one sample in a study of T cell repertoires in cytomegalovirus infection. TCRdb analysed the reads with MiXCR anew, one entry per CDR3 protein. The sample has approximately 200,000 distinct CDR3 sequences; over 25% are singletons. Sequencing used PBMCs. These receptors were collected from a human donor in good health (CMV status not recorded). Some clones in this sample may be carry-over from other donors' samples.

This clonotype was recorded many times. This chain uses TRBV7-2 with TRBJ2-3; 8 bases map to TRBD2. With 6 bases clipped from V and 3 bases from J, the junction kept 11 bases outside the gene matches. Germline CDR1 reads SGHTA; CDR2 reads FQGNSA. The CDR3 runs to 16 residues. The CDR3 protein is CASSLARGGGTDTQYF. The DNA of the CDR3 is TGTGCCAGCAGTCTGGCACGGGGGGGCGGGACAGATACGCAGTATTTT.

V usage is TRBV19 and J usage is TRBJ1-1; possibly TRBD1 for D (5 bases). There are 12 residues in the CDR3. Trimming left V 6 bases short and J 3 bases short, with 8 bases between. Per germline, CDR1 LNHDA and CDR2 SQIVND (reference sequence). The CDR3 sequence is CASREGYTEAFF. For the CDR3, the DNA is TGTGCCAGTAGGGAGGGGTACACTGAAGCTTTCTTT.

This sequence joins TRBV7-9 and TRBJ1-4, with 8 bases lining up with TRBD1. The ends lost 6 bases at V and 8 bases at J; junction bases unmatched: 8. This CDR3 contains 14 residues. Germline lookup yields CDR1 SEHNR and CDR2 FQNEAQ (reference sequence). CDR3 residues: CASRQDRAQEKLFF. The CDR3 region has the DNA TGTGCCAGCAGACAGGACAGGGCCCAAGAAAAACTGTTTTTT.

This clonotype was counted between two and nine times. This chain uses TRBV7-9 with TRBJ2-7; D is possibly TRBD2 (6 bases). The CDR3 contains 14 residues. The V gene lost 1 base and the J gene lost 0 bases, with 7 bases spanning the gap. Germline V lookup: CDR1 SEHNR, CDR2 FQNEAQ (reference sequence). CDR3: CASSLGTTSYEQYF. The CDR3 nucleotides are TGTGCCAGCAGCTTAGGGACTACCTCCTACGAGCAGTACTTC. Full variable domain (missing parts from reference TRBV7-9 and TRBJ2-7): DTGVSQNPRHKITKRGQNVTFRCDPISEHNRLYWYRQTLGQGPEFLTYFQNEAQLEKSRLLSDRFSAERPKGSFSTLEIQRTEQGDSAMYLCASSLGTTSYEQYFGPGTRLTVT.

V is TRBV5-4 and J is TRBJ2-3, with 15 bases identical to TRBD2. Germline CDR1 reads SGHNT; CDR2 reads YYREEE (reference sequence). The CDR3 consists of 17 residues. Losses at the gene ends were 3 bases for V and 6 bases for J; bases not matched to a gene: 8. For the CDR3, the DNA is TGTGCCAGCAGCTCCTCCGGGACTAGCGGGGGGCCGGATACGCAGTATTTT. Its protein product is CASSSSGTSGGPDTQYF.

The chain carries TRBV18 and TRBJ1-1; D unresolved. V gave up 2 bases and J gave up 3 bases, with 13 bases separating them. This CDR3 comprises 15 residues. The germline V gene encodes CDR1 KGHSH and CDR2 LQKENI. The CDR3 loop is CASSPERYGYTEAFF. The CDR3 DNA reads TGTGCCAGCTCACCAGAGAGGTACGGGTACACTGAAGCTTTCTTT.

The chain recombines TRBV5-6 with TRBJ2-2; possibly TRBD1 or TRBD2 for D (5 bases each). Deletions cut 0 bases from V and 6 bases from J, with 9 bases between. The CDR3 runs 14 residues. Germline V gene sequence: CDR1 SGHDT, CDR2 YYEEEE. The CDR3 nucleotides read TGTGCCAGCAGCTTGGCCTTGGGGGCCGGGGAGCTGTTTTTT. Encoded protein: CASSLALGAGELFF.

This clonotype was recorded a few times. The chain uses TRBV7-2 and TRBJ2-2, with 10 bases fitting TRBD1. V was clipped by 2 bases and J by 4 bases; unmatched bases: 10. The germline V gene has CDR1 SGHTA and CDR2 FQGNSA. The CDR3 length is 18 residues. The CDR3 region is CASSLWGPGQGFTGELFF. DNA for the CDR3: TGTGCCAGCAGCTTATGGGGTCCGGGACAGGGGTTCACCGGGGAGCTGTTTTTT. Full variable domain (outside the CDR3, taken from reference TRBV7-2 and TRBJ2-2): GAGVSQSPSNKVTEKGKDVELRCDPISGHTALYWYRQSLGQGLEFLIYFQGNSAPDKSGLPSDRFSAERTGGSVSTLTIQRTQQEDSAVYLCASSLWGPGQGFTGELFFGEGSRLTVL.

This clonotype has more than one count but fewer than ten. The chain employs TRBV14 and TRBJ1-1; maybe TRBD1 (5 bases). This CDR3 is 14 amino acids long. Between the trimmed V and J ends, which lost 4 bases and 1 base, there was a span of 10 bases. CDR1 and CDR2 from the germline V gene are SGHDN and FVKESK. CDR3 region: CASSPMGGNTEAFF. The DNA of the CDR3 is TGTGCCAGCAGCCCTATGGGGGGGAACACTGAAGCTTTCTTT.

The sample holds many counts of this clonotype. This chain uses TRBV20-1 with TRBJ1-2, with unresolved D. Germline assignment: CDR1 DFQATT and CDR2 SNEGSKA (reference sequence). The CDR3 covers 13 residues. V gave up 6 bases and J gave up 2 bases, with 13 bases separating them. The CDR3 nucleotides read TGCAGTGCCGCTTTGGGAGGGAACTATGGCTACACCTTC. Translation: CSAALGGNYGYTF.

This clonotype was seen more than once but under ten times. The rearrangement joins TRBV12-5 to TRBJ1-2, with D hard to call. Germline-derived CDR1 and CDR2 are LGHNT and FRNRAP. CDR3 length: 11 amino acids. V was shortened by 5 bases and J by 8 bases, with 9 bases between the two germline ends. CDR3 sequence: CASGPQGGYTF. The CDR3 DNA is TGTGCTAGTGGTCCGCAAGGCGGCTACACCTTC.

This clonotype has more than one count but fewer than ten. This chain joins TRBV7-8 and TRBJ2-5; TRBD2 is a possible D gene (5 bases). The germline V and J ends were trimmed by 1 base and 5 bases, with 8 bases remaining between them. The length of the CDR3 is 13 residues. CDR1 and CDR2 from the germline V gene are SGHVS and FQNEAQ. The CDR3 sequence: CASSLDGVETQYF. The CDR3 nucleotides are TGTGCCAGCAGCTTAGACGGGGTGGAGACCCAGTACTTC.

The chain carries TRBV5-1 and TRBJ1-2; D ambiguous. V was trimmed by 1 base and J by 6 bases, leaving 10 bases between them. CDR3 length: 13 residues. Germline V gene data show CDR1 as SGHRS and CDR2 as YFSETQ. The CDR3: CASSLNGQNGYTF. CDR3 sequence (DNA): TGCGCCAGCAGCTTGAACGGGCAGAATGGCTACACCTTC. The complete variable domain, with remaining parts taken from reference TRBV5-1 and TRBJ1-2, reads KAGVTQTPRYLIKTRGQQVTLSCSPISGHRSVSWYQQTPGQGLQFLFEYFSETQRNKGNFPGRFSGRQFSNSRSEMNVSTLELGDSALYLCASSLNGQNGYTFGSGTRLTVV.

This chain uses TRBV19 with TRBJ2-1; D not resolved. V was trimmed by 3 bases and J by 7 bases, leaving 7 bases between them. The germline CDR1 and CDR2 sequences are LNHDA and SQIVND (reference sequence). The CDR3 runs to 12 residues. The CDR3 is CASSIQRNEQFF. The CDR3 DNA is TGTGCCAGTAGTATCCAGCGAAATGAGCAGTTCTTC.

The table lists this clonotype with a few counts. The chain joins TRBV5-5 to TRBJ2-2, with 8 bases identical to TRBD1. This CDR3 spans 17 amino acids. After removal of 2 bases from V and 5 bases from J, the junction contained 11 bases not matched to a gene. Germline lookup yields CDR1 SGHKS and CDR2 YYEKEE (reference sequence). The CDR3 region is CASSFRQGRFATGELFF. In DNA form, the CDR3 reads TGTGCCAGCAGCTTTAGACAGGGGCGATTCGCTACCGGGGAGCTGTTTTTT.

The V and J genes are TRBV12-5 and TRBJ2-1, with TRBD2 matching 11 bases. V shed 0 bases, J shed 5 bases, and the junction held 0 bases outside the gene matches. This CDR3 has 15 residues. The V gene's germline CDR1 is LGHNT and CDR2 FRNRAP. Written as DNA, the CDR3 is TGTGCTAGTGGTTTGGTACTAGCGGGGGACAATGAGCAGTTCTTC. It is translated as CASGLVLAGDNEQFF. Full variable domain (remainder filled in from reference TRBV12-5 and TRBJ2-1): DARVTQTPRHKVTEMGQEVTMRCQPILGHNTVFWYRQTMMQGLELLAYFRNRAPLDDSGMPKDRFSAEMPDATLATLKIQPSEPRDSAVYFCASGLVLAGDNEQFFGPGTRLTVL.

In its sample, this clonotype was seen a few times. The J gene is TRBJ1-5, the V gene TRBV4-3; weak D call: TRBD1 (5 bases). The CDR3 is made up of 13 amino acids. Germline lookup yields CDR1 LGHNA and CDR2 YSLEER. Trimming took 0 bases from V and 9 from J, leaving 9 bases between them. The CDR3 protein is CASSQEGGLPQHF. DNA of the CDR3: TGCGCCAGCAGCCAAGAGGGGGGACTGCCCCAGCATTTT.

V is TRBV12-3 or TRBV12-4 and J is TRBJ1-6, with unresolved D. The V and J ends lost 6 bases and 8 bases respectively, with 14 bases between them. This CDR3 comprises 14 residues. The CDR3 DNA reads TGTGCCAGCAGCCTACAGAGGTCAGATTCACCCCTCCACTTT. Its protein is CASSLQRSDSPLHF.

This clonotype was observed a single time. With a much larger clone just one base away, this may be a read error. Because it lacks the conserved phenylalanine or tryptophan at the end, this CDR3 is likely a read error. The chain couples TRBV25-1 to TRBJ1-6; D is possibly TRBD1 (5 bases). CDR3 length: 14 amino acids. V lost 6 bases, J lost 8 bases, and 14 bases lay in between. Germline CDR1 is MGHDK and CDR2 is SYGVNS. The DNA for the CDR3 is TGTGCCAGCAGCCCAATGGTAGGGGATTCACCCCTCCACCTT. It specifies CASSPMVGDSPLHL.

This clonotype was detected ten times or more. The chain uses TRBV7-8 and TRBJ2-2, with D perhaps matching TRBD2 (6 bases). Trimming removed 1 base from V and 5 bases from J, with 14 bases in between. The CDR3 is made up of 16 amino acids. Germline CDR1 reads SGHVS; CDR2 reads FQNEAQ. CDR3 protein: CASSLVRRAQTGELFF. CDR3 nucleotides: TGTGCCAGCAGCTTAGTTAGGAGGGCTCAAACCGGGGAGCTGTTTTTT.

The chain recombines TRBV6-2 or TRBV6-3 with TRBJ2-3; D ambiguous. Germline CDR1 and CDR2: MNHEY and SVGEGT. V shed 0 bases and J shed 1 base, with 17 bases lying between them. There are 18 residues in the CDR3. CDR3 loop: CASSYSSWAAERTDTQYF. The CDR3 bases are TGTGCCAGCAGTTACTCCTCCTGGGCGGCTGAGCGCACAGATACGCAGTATTTT.

The rearrangement uses TRBV29-1 and TRBJ1-1; possibly TRBD1 for D (6 bases). Per the germline V gene, CDR1 is SQVTM and CDR2 is ANQGSEA. The CDR3 is 13 residues long. V was shortened by 4 bases and J by 1 base, with 10 bases between the two germline ends. In DNA form, the CDR3 reads TGCAGCGTTGGGGGGGCAGGGAACACTGAAGCTTTCTTT. Its protein product is CSVGGAGNTEAFF.